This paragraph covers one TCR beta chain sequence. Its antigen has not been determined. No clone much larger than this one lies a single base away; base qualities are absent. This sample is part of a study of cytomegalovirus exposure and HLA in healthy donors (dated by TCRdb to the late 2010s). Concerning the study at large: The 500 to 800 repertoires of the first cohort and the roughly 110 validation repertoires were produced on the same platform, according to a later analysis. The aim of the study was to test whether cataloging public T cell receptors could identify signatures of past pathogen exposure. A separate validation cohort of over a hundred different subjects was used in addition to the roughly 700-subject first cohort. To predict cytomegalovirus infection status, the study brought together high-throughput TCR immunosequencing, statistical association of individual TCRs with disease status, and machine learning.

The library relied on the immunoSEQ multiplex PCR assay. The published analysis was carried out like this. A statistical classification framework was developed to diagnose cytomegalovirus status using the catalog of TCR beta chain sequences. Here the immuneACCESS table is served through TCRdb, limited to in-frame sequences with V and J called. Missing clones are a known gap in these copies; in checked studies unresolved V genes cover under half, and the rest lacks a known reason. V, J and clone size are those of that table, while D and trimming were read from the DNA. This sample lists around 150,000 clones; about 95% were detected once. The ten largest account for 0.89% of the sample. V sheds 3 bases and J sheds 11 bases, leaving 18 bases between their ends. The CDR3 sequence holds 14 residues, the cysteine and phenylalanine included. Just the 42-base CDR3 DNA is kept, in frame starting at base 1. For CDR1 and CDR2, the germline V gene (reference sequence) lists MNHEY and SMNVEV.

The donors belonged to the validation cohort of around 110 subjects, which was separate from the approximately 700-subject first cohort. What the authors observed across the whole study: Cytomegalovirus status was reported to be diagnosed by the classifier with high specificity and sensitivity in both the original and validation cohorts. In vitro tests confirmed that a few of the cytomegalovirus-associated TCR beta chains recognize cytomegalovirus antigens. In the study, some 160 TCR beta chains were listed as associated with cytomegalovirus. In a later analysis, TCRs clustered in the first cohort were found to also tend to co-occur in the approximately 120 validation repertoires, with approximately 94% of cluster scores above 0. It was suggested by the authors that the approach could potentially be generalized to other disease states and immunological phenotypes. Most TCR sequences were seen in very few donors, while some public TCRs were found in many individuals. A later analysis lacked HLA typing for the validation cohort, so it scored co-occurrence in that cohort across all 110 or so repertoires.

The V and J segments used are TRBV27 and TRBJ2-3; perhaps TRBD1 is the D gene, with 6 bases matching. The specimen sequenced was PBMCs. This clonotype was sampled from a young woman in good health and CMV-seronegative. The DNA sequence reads TGTGCCAGCAGTTTGAAGTCGGGACACGCCGGGCAGTATTTT. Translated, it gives CASSLKSGHAGQYF.